Below are 12 T cell receptor beta chains sequenced from a single sample in a study of OX40 agonist ivuxolimab in advanced cancers. Repertoires were generated with immunoSEQ multiplex PCR, while TCRdb's copy carries only in-frame clones and drops some. The repertoire holds tens of thousands of clones, with around 81% as singletons. The sample consisted of CD4+ or CD8+ T cells sorted from blood, taken in a trial of the OX40 agonist ivuxolimab. The receptor set was obtained from an adult with an advanced solid tumor such as melanoma, head and neck, liver or kidney cancer.

The rearrangement joins TRBV27 to TRBJ2-5, with D possibly called TRBD1 or TRBD2 (7 bases each). The CDR3 contains 14 residues. Germline V CDR1 and CDR2: MNHEY, SMNVEV (reference sequence). The V and J ends lost 7 bases and 5 bases respectively, with 17 bases between them. Written as DNA, the CDR3 is TGTGCCAGCAAGGGGGCGGGGAGGGGGGAGACCCAGTACTTC. It is translated as CASKGAGRGETQYF.

This clone was counted between two and nine times. The chain recombines TRBV11-2 with TRBJ1-4; 7 bases are shared with TRBD1. V lost 5 bases to trimming and J lost 0 bases; unmatched junction nucleotides: 9. CDR3 size: 17 residues. Germline CDR1 SGHAT, CDR2 FQNNGV. CDR3 DNA: TGTGCCAGCAGCCTTCGAGGGGGCCCCGCAACTAATGAAAAACTGTTTTTT. Protein: CASSLRGGPATNEKLFF. Full variable domain (outside the CDR3, taken from reference TRBV11-2 and TRBJ1-4): EAGVAQSPRYKIIEKRQSVAFWCNPISGHATLYWYQQILGQGPKLLIQFQNNGVVDDSQLPKDRFSAERLKGVDSTLKIQPAKLEDSAVYLCASSLRGGPATNEKLFFGSGTQLSVL.

This sequence joins TRBV5-3 and TRBJ1-1; D unclear. TRBV5-3 is filed as an ORF, its function uncertain. V was clipped by 1 base and J by 2 bases, with 6 bases between them. The CDR3 loop spans 13 amino acids. Written as DNA, the CDR3 is TGTGCCAGAAGCTTGATAGAAAACACTGAAGCTTTCTTT. This gives the protein CARSLIENTEAFF.

This sequence joins TRBV5-1 and TRBJ2-1; 9 bases agree with TRBD1. V trimming: 1 base; J trimming: 9 bases; junction bases outside the gene matches: 8. The CDR3 length is 15 residues. Germline V gene lookup returns CDR1 SGHRS and CDR2 YFSETQ. DNA of the CDR3: TGCGCCAGCAGCTTGCGGGGACAGGGCGGCGGTGAGCAGTTCTTC. Protein product: CASSLRGQGGGEQFF.

The rearrangement uses TRBV7-8 and TRBJ1-3; 9 bases line up with TRBD1. The CDR3 totals 16 residues. Germline V CDR1 and CDR2: SGHVS, FQNEAQ. J lost 1 base, V lost 1 base, and 2 bases had no gene match. The CDR3 bases are TGTGCCAGCAGCTTAGAGGGGACAGGGTCTGGAAACACCATATATTTT. Encoded protein: CASSLEGTGSGNTIYF. Full variable domain (missing parts from reference TRBV7-8 and TRBJ1-3): GAGVSQSPRYKVAKRGQDVALRCDPISGHVSLFWYQQALGQGPEFLTYFQNEAQLDKSGLPSDRFFAERPEGSVSTLKIQRTQQEDSAVYLCASSLEGTGSGNTIYFGEGSWLTVV.

The chain is built from TRBV9 and TRBJ1-6; maybe TRBD1 (6 bases). The CDR3 is 19 residues long. V was clipped by 3 bases and J by 5 bases, with 24 bases between them. Germline V gene lookup returns CDR1 SGDLS and CDR2 YYNGEE. CDR3 amino acids: CASSAHVRGARGDNSPLHF. The CDR3 DNA reads TGTGCCAGCAGCGCCCATGTGAGGGGGGCTCGAGGGGATAATTCACCCCTCCACTTT. The whole variable domain, remainder taken from reference TRBV9 and TRBJ1-6, is DSGVTQTPKHLITATGQRVTLRCSPRSGDLSVYWYQQSLDQGLQFLIQYYNGEERAKGNILERFSAQQFPDLHSELNLSSLELGDSALYFCASSAHVRGARGDNSPLHFGNGTRLTVT.

V gene TRBV11-1 combines with J gene TRBJ1-4, with D hard to call. The CDR3 length is 11 residues. V was pared by 5 bases and J by 8 bases, with 6 bases between. Looked up from germline, CDR1 is SGHAT and CDR2 is FQDESV (reference sequence). CDR3 region: CASSRLEKLFF. In DNA form, the CDR3 reads TGTGCCAGCAGCCGTCTGGAAAAACTGTTTTTT.

The chain links TRBV7-3 to TRBJ2-1; TRBD2 aligns across 7 bases. The ends lost 4 bases at V and 3 bases at J; junction bases unmatched: 3. The CDR3 is made up of 14 amino acids. Germline V CDR1 and CDR2: SGHTA, FQGTGA. CDR3: CASSWGGGYNEQFF. The CDR3 DNA follows: TGTGCCAGCAGCTGGGGCGGGGGCTACAATGAGCAGTTCTTC.

The V and J genes are TRBV10-3 and TRBJ1-5, with TRBD1 as a possible D gene (5 bases). V lost 2 bases to trimming and J lost 6 bases, with 20 bases between them. The CDR3 is made up of 17 amino acids. Germline V gene lookup returns CDR1 ENHRY and CDR2 SYGVKD. CDR3 DNA sequence: TGTGCCATCAGTGAGCCCAGTTCGCCCGGGGGGATTCAGCCCCAGCATTTT. This gives the protein CAISEPSSPGGIQPQHF.

As to this clone: The junction departs from germline at one end; a sequencing error may be responsible. V and J are TRBV5-3 and TRBJ2-5; the D gene is possibly TRBD2 (5 bases). TRBV5-3 is annotated as an ORF whose role is uncertain. The CDR3 loop spans 13 amino acids. CDR3 DNA: TGTGCCAGCAGCTCTAGCCTTCAAGAGACCCAGTACTTC. Amino acids: CASSSSLQETQYF.

The chain recombines TRBV13 with TRBJ2-7; D may be TRBD1 or TRBD2 (5 bases each). The CDR3 length is 14 residues. CDR1 and CDR2 (germline): PRHDT, FYEKMQ (reference sequence). V was pared by 8 bases and J by 4 bases, with 18 bases between. The CDR3 region has the DNA TGTGCCAGCGGGAGAGCAGGGAGCTTATACGAGCAGTACTTC. It translates to CASGRAGSLYEQYF.

This chain connects TRBV6-6 to TRBJ1-1, with D hard to call. Trimming took off 6 bases at V and 3 bases at J, with 11 bases between the two ends. The CDR3 sequence is 13 residues long. The V gene's germline CDR1 is MNHNY and CDR2 SVGAGI (reference sequence). CDR3 in amino acids: CASRMDFDTEAFF. The CDR3 DNA sequence: TGTGCCAGCAGAATGGACTTCGACACTGAAGCTTTCTTT.